This TCR beta chain was sequenced for a study of CD8 T cells in Susac syndrome. J gave up 0 bases and V 10 bases, and 4 bases lay outside the gene matches. The CDR3 is 13 residues long. Germline-derived CDR1 and CDR2 are SNHLY and FYNNEI. Reverse transcription used roughly 0.5 to 1 ug RNA and random hexamers. MiXCR, applied by TCRdb to the immunoSEQ multiplex PCR reads, yields one record per CDR3 protein. Of tens of thousands of distinct CDR3 sequences in the sample, more than 85% were seen once. The source of this sequence is a human donor with multiple sclerosis. The material sequenced was CD8+ T cells from PBMCs. The rearrangement uses TRBV2 and TRBJ2-3; 7 bases are shared with TRBD2. The CDR3 loop reads CATLADSTDTQYF. The DNA of the CDR3 is TGTGCCACCCTAGCGGATAGCACAGATACGCAGTATTTT.